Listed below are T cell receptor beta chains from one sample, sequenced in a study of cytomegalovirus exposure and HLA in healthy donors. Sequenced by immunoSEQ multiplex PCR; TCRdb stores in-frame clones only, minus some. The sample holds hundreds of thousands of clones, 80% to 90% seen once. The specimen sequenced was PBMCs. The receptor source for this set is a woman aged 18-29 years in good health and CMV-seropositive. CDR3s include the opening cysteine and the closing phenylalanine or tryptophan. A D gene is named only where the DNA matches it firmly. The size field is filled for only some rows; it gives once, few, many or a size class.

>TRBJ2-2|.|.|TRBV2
TGTGCCAGCAAACGGGGATCCCAAACATCCGGGGAGCTGTTTTTT
CASKRGSQTSGELFF
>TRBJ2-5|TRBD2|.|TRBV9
TGTGCCAGCAGCGTTAGTAGCGGGAGCCAAGAGACCCAGTACTTC
CASSVSSGSQETQYF
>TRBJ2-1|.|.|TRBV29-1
TGCAGCGTTGTAGGTCCAGGGGACAATGAGCAGTTCTTC
CSVVGPGDNEQFF
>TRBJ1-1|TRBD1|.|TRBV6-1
TGTGCCAGCAGCATCGGGACAGGGGTGGCTTTCTTT
CASSIGTGVAFF
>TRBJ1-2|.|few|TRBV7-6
TGTGCCAGCAGCCCTACGGGACACAGGGATCATGGCTACACCTTC
CASSPTGHRDHGYTF
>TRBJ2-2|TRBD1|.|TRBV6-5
TGTGCCAGCAGTTCCAAGGACAGGGGGCTGACCGGGGAGCTGTTTTTT
CASSSKDRGLTGELFF
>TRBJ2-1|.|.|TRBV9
TGTGCCAGCAGCGTAGGTCCTTTTAGCGCCTCCGGTACTTACAATGAGCAGTTCTTC
CASSVGPFSASGTYNEQFF
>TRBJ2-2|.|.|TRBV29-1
TGCAGCGTTCTTGAGACCGGGGAGCTGTTTTTT
CSVLETGELFF
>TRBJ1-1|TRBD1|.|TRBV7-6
TGTGCCAGCAGCTTACTCGGGACAGCGAACACTGAAGCTTTCTTT
CASSLLGTANTEAFF
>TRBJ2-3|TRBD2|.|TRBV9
TGTGCCAGCAGCGTAGGGAATAGCGGGATTTCAGATACGCAGTATTTT
CASSVGNSGISDTQYF
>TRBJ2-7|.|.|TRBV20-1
TGCAGTGCCCGCGGATCCTACGAGCAGTACTTC
CSARGSYEQYF
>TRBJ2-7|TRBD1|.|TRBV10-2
TGCGCCAGCAGTGAGGGGGTTGGGACAGGGGGACTCTACGAGCAGTACTTC
CASSEGVGTGGLYEQYF
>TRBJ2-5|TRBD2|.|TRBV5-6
TGTGCCAGCAGCTTCGGACTAGCGGTTATTCAAGAGACCCAGTACTTC
CASSFGLAVIQETQYF
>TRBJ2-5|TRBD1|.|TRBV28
TGTGCCAGCAGTCCCTTGGGACAGCAAGAGACCCAGTACTTC
CASSPLGQQETQYF
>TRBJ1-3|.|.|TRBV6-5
TGTGCCAGCAGCGAAGGGGTCTCTGGAAACACCATATATTTT
CASSEGVSGNTIYF
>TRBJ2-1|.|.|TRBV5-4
TGTGCCAGCAGCTTGGGTGGCCTAGCGGAGGGGGATGAGCAGTTCTTC
CASSLGGLAEGDEQFF
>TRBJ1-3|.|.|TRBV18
TGTGCCAGCTCACCACCAGCATACTCTGGAAACACCATATATTTT
CASSPPAYSGNTIYF
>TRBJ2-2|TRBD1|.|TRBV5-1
TGCGCCAGCAGCTCCGCAACAGGGGGGAACACCGGGGAGCTGTTTTTT
CASSSATGGNTGELFF
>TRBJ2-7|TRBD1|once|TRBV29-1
TGCAGCGTTGAAGATCGGACAGGGGTCTACGAGCAGTACTTC
CSVEDRTGVYEQYF
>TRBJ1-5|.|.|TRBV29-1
TGCAGCGCCTCCCAGGGTCTATCCAATCAGCCCCAGCATTTT
CSASQGLSNQPQHF
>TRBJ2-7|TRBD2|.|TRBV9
TGTGCCAGCAGCGTAGGGACTAGCGGGCGCTACGAGCAGTACTTC
CASSVGTSGRYEQYF
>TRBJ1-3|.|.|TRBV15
TGTGCCACCAGCAGAGCGGTCGGGGAGCTTGGAAACACCATATATTTT
CATSRAVGELGNTIYF
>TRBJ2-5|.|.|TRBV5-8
TGTGCCAGCAGCTTGATGGGGGGACAAGAGACCCAGTACTTC
CASSLMGGQETQYF
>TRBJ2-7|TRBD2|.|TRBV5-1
TGCGCCAGCAGCGGGGGTACGGGAGGGCTTTCCGAGCAGTACTTC
CASSGGTGGLSEQYF
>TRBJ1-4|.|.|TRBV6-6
TGTGCCAGCAACGACGGGAAGGGGGATGAAAAACTGTTTTTT
CASNDGKGDEKLFF
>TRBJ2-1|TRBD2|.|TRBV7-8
TGTGCCAGCAGCTCGACGGCCGGGACTAGTCACAATGAGCAGTTCTTC
CASSSTAGTSHNEQFF
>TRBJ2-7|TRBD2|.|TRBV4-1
TGCGCCAGCAGCCAGAGGACTAGCGGGATTTTCCACGAGCAGTACTTC
CASSQRTSGIFHEQYF
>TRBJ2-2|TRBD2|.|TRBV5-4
TGTGCCAGCAGCTCGCCGAGGACTAGCGGGTCCGGGGAGCTGTTTTTT
CASSSPRTSGSGELFF
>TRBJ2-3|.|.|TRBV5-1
TGCGCCAGCAGCTTGTGGCGGGGCGGCACAGATACGCAGTATTTT
CASSLWRGGTDTQYF
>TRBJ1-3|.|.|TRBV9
TGTGCCAGCAAGACAGCCTCTGGAAACACCATATATTTT
CASKTASGNTIYF
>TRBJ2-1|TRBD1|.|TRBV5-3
TGTGCCAGAAGCCTGGGACAGGGAGTAGTTGGAGGCAATGAGCAGTTCTTC
CARSLGQGVVGGNEQFF
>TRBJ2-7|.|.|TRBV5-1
TGCGCCAGCAGCTTTCAGGGTCTCGAGCAGTACTTC
CASSFQGLEQYF
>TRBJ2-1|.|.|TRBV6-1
TGTGCCAGCAGTGAAGGCACAGGGGGGGATGATGAGCAGTTCTTC
CASSEGTGGDDEQFF
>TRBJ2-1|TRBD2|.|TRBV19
TGTGCCAGTAGCCCGACTAGCTGGAATGAGCAGTTCTTC
CASSPTSWNEQFF
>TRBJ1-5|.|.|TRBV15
TGTGCCACCAGCAGACACATCAATCAGCCCCAGCATTTT
CATSRHINQPQHF
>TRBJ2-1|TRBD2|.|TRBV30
TGTGCCTGGAGTGGAAGCGGGAACGTGTTCGGGTCCTACAATGAGCAGTTCTTC
CAWSGSGNVFGSYNEQFF